What follows are 21 T cell receptor beta chains derived from one specimen sequenced in a study of blood T cell repertoires in COVID-19. Measured with immunoSEQ multiplex PCR; TCRdb has only the in-frame clones, and not every one. The table has approximately 150,000 clones, over 70% seen once. Material: PBMCs or T cells enriched from blood (not recorded which). These receptors came from an older man who had been exposed to COVID-19.

This chain uses TRBV6-5 with TRBJ1-5, with D maybe TRBD1 (5 bases). Germline CDR1 and CDR2: MNHEY and SVGAGI. This CDR3 is 14 amino acids long. Trimming removed 8 bases from V and 10 bases from J, with 21 bases in between. The CDR3 DNA reads TGTGCCAGCCCCGGATGGGGCAGGGTAGAACCCCAGCATTTT. Its protein is CASPGWGRVEPQHF.

J is TRBJ2-5 and V is TRBV30; 10 nucleotides match TRBD2. Germline CDR1 GTSNPN, CDR2 SVGIG (reference sequence). V was pared by 6 bases and J by 6 bases, with 13 bases of the junction left unmatched. This CDR3 has 15 amino acids. Written as DNA, the CDR3 is TGTGCCTGCCCTTGGACTAGCGGACGATGGAAGACCCAGTACTTC. Translation: CACPWTSGRWKTQYF. Supplemented by reference TRBV30 and TRBJ2-5, the full variable domain reads SQTIHQWPATLVQPVGSPLSLECTVEGTSNPNLYWYRQAAGRGLQLLFYSVGIGQISSEVPQNLSASRPQDRQFILSSKKLLLSDSGFYLCACPWTSGRWKTQYFGPGTRLLVL.

The CDR3: CASSYRSNEKLFF. The CDR3 DNA is TGTGCCAGCAGTTATCGGAGTAATGAAAAACTGTTTTTT. The chain combines TRBV6-5 with TRBJ1-4; D is unclear. CDR1 MNHEY and CDR2 SVGAGI come from the germline V gene. The CDR3 loop spans 13 amino acids. Trimming took 3 bases from V and 4 from J, leaving 6 bases between them.

The rearrangement uses TRBV19 and TRBJ1-2, with TRBD1 matching over 8 bases. The CDR3 spans 13 residues. The V and J ends lost 5 bases and 5 bases, in that order; junction bases with no gene match: 4. CDR1 is LNHDA, CDR2 SQIVND, per germline (reference sequence). CDR3 amino acids: CASSVTGEYGYTF. CDR3 in DNA: TGTGCCAGTAGTGTGACAGGGGAGTATGGCTACACCTTC.

J is TRBJ1-2 and V is TRBV18, with D perhaps matching TRBD1 (5 bases). CDR1 and CDR2 from the germline V gene are KGHSH and LQKENI. V was clipped by 2 bases and J by 7 bases, with 14 bases between them. The CDR3 is made up of 14 amino acids. CDR3 nucleotide sequence: TGTGCCAGCTCACCAAGTGGCAGGGATGGTGGCTACACCTTC. Translating gives CASSPSGRDGGYTF.

The count of this clone is one. The rearrangement uses TRBV10-1 and TRBJ2-5; D is unresolved. The CDR3 covers 14 residues. The germline V and J ends were trimmed by 3 bases and 4 bases, with 12 bases remaining between them. The germline V gene has CDR1 WNHNN and CDR2 SYGVQD (reference sequence). CDR3 coding DNA: TGCGCCAGCAGTGAATCGCCCCTTAGAGAGACCCAGTACTTC. Translated, it gives CASSESPLRETQYF.

This clone was seen once. The chain couples TRBV6-2 or TRBV6-3 to TRBJ2-7; D may be TRBD2 (5 bases). Germline lookup yields CDR1 MNHEY and CDR2 SVGEGT. The CDR3 is 13 residues long. The V end lost 0 bases, the J end lost 8 bases, and 11 bases lay between the germline ends. In DNA form, the CDR3 reads TGTGCCAGCAGTTACTCGATGGGAGTCCAGCAGTACTTC. This sequence encodes CASSYSMGVQQYF.

The chain carries TRBV5-1 and TRBJ2-5, with D maybe TRBD2 (5 bases). Germline V gene data show CDR1 as SGHRS and CDR2 as YFSETQ. This CDR3 comprises 14 residues. Trimming pared 5 bases from V and 4 bases from J, leaving 15 bases between. The CDR3 bases are TGCGCCAGCAGGTTGTGGTGGGAGTTAGAGACCCAGTACTTC. It yields the protein CASRLWWELETQYF.

V and J are TRBV6-5 and TRBJ1-3; TRBD1 might be the D (6 bases). The CDR3 totals 15 residues. V lost 5 bases to trimming and J lost 2 bases, with 13 bases between them. In germline, CDR1 is MNHEY, CDR2 SVGAGI. The CDR3 bases are TGTGCCAGCAGTCCCCTTCCAGGGGCTGGAAACACCATATATTTT. Translating it yields CASSPLPGAGNTIYF.

The chain couples TRBV4-1 to TRBJ2-2; the D gene is possibly TRBD1 (5 bases). The length of the CDR3 is 16 residues. Germline CDR1 reads MGHRA; CDR2 reads YSYEKL. The germline V and J ends were trimmed by 0 bases and 5 bases, with 13 bases remaining between them. The CDR3 here is CASSQDPGQQTGELFF. CDR3 coding DNA: TGCGCCAGCAGCCAAGACCCCGGACAACAAACCGGGGAGCTGTTTTTT.

The chain joins TRBV7-2 to TRBJ2-7, with 8 bases fitting TRBD1. In germline, CDR1 is SGHTA, CDR2 FQGNSA. Unmatched junction bases numbered 5, after V lost 4 bases and J lost 0 bases. This CDR3 is 15 amino acids long. The CDR3 sequence: CASSYTGGGSYEQYF. In nucleotides, the CDR3 is TGTGCCAGCAGCTATACAGGGGGAGGCTCCTACGAGCAGTACTTC.

The V gene is TRBV12-5, the J gene TRBJ1-5; TRBD1 aligns across 7 bases. The CDR3 covers 20 residues. V trimming: 4 bases; J trimming: 1 base; junction bases outside the gene matches: 19. Germline assignment: CDR1 LGHNT and CDR2 FRNRAP. Here the CDR3 DNA reads TGTGCTAGTGGTTCCCCGTCGACGAGGGGGCAGAGAGGCAGCAATCAGCCCCAGCATTTT. It yields the protein CASGSPSTRGQRGSNQPQHF.

The chain recombines TRBV7-8 with TRBJ1-6, with 7 bases that match TRBD1. Germline CDR1 SGHVS, CDR2 FQNEAQ. The CDR3 sequence is 17 residues long. Germline trimming cut 2 bases from V and 8 bases from J; bases unmatched to any gene: 12. Here the CDR3 DNA reads TGTGCCAGCAGCTTAAACAGGGGAAGGGAGTTTGATTCACCCCTCCACTTT. It encodes CASSLNRGREFDSPLHF.

The chain recombines TRBV7-8 with TRBJ2-5; D perhaps matches TRBD2 (7 bases). The V end was cut by 6 bases, the J end by 4 bases, with 18 bases between. The CDR3 extends over 15 amino acids. The germline V gene encodes CDR1 SGHVS and CDR2 FQNEAQ. The CDR3 loop reads CASSWVAGAGETQYF. The DNA of the CDR3 is TGTGCCAGCAGTTGGGTGGCGGGGGCCGGAGAGACCCAGTACTTC.

The rearrangement links TRBV5-4 to TRBJ2-5, with TRBD2 matching over 8 bases. Germline CDR1 reads SGHNT; CDR2 reads YYREEE (reference sequence). There are 15 residues in the CDR3. The ends lost 7 bases at V and 3 bases at J; junction bases unmatched: 11. Here the CDR3 DNA reads TGTGCCAGCCGCCCAGGACTAGCTGATAAAGAGACCCAGTACTTC. This encodes CASRPGLADKETQYF. Full variable domain (outside the CDR3, taken from reference TRBV5-4 and TRBJ2-5): ETGVTQSPTHLIKTRGQQVTLRCSSQSGHNTVSWYQQALGQGPQFIFQYYREEENGRGNFPPRFSGLQFPNYSSELNVNALELDDSALYLCASRPGLADKETQYFGPGTRLLVL.

V and J are TRBV5-1 and TRBJ2-2, with a weak D call TRBD1 (6 bases). CDR1 SGHRS and CDR2 YFSETQ come from the germline V gene. This CDR3 has 13 residues. Trimming shortened V by 7 bases and J by 1 base, and 8 bases separated the two germline ends. The CDR3 sequence: CASRTENTGELFF. CDR3 nucleotide sequence: TGCGCCAGCCGGACAGAGAACACCGGGGAGCTGTTTTTT.

CDR3 in DNA: TGCGCCAGCAGCCAAGATCAAATAGCGGCCTACAATGAGCAGTTCTTC. Protein product: CASSQDQIAAYNEQFF. The rearrangement joins TRBV4-3 to TRBJ2-1, with a weak D call TRBD2 (6 bases). The CDR3 is 16 amino acids. Germline-derived CDR1 and CDR2 are LGHNA and YSLEER. Trimming removed 0 bases at V and 2 bases at J, with 11 bases between.

This clone was seen a single time. One junction end does not reproduce the germline sequence, and a read error may be involved. The chain carries TRBV6-1 and TRBJ2-7; D is unclear. CDR1 is MNHNS, CDR2 SASEGT, per germline. This CDR3 has 12 amino acids. As DNA, the CDR3 is TGTGCCAGCAGTGAAGTCGTAGCTAGGCCGCACTTC. Its translation: CASSEVVARPHF.

The CDR3 is CAWGGTGLAGSPYEQYF. The CDR3 coding sequence is TGTGCCTGGGGGGGGACGGGATTAGCGGGGAGCCCTTACGAGCAGTACTTC. This chain uses TRBV30 with TRBJ2-7; 8 bases map to TRBD2. Losses at the gene ends were 5 bases for V and 4 bases for J; bases not matched to a gene: 19. Germline V gene lookup returns CDR1 GTSNPN and CDR2 SVGIG (reference sequence). This CDR3 has 17 amino acids.

The chain has TRBV18 and TRBJ1-5; 7 bases are shared with TRBD1. CDR3 length equals 16 residues. J lost 2 bases, V lost 3 bases, and 7 bases had no gene match. Germline values: CDR1 KGHSH, CDR2 LQKENI. The DNA of the CDR3 is TGTGCCAGCTCACCGCGAAGCAGGGGGGGCAATCAGCCCCAGCATTTT. Protein sequence: CASSPRSRGGNQPQHF.

This chain connects TRBV4-2 to TRBJ1-1; the D gene is possibly TRBD1 (5 bases). The CDR3 has 15 amino acids. CDR1 LGHNA and CDR2 YNFKEQ come from the germline V gene. V shed 0 bases and J shed 5 bases, with 13 bases lying between them. CDR3 bases: TGTGCCAGCAGCCAAGAGACGTGGGGGGAGACTGAAGCTTTCTTT. Translation: CASSQETWGETEAFF.